The entry that follows covers one TCR beta chain sequence. Its antigen is not known. Germline lookup yields CDR1 SGHDT and CDR2 YYEEEE. Trimming stripped 6 bases from V and 4 bases from J, with 13 bases between. The CDR3 contains 13 residues. This sample is drawn from a study of identifying expanded T cells in peripheral blood. Study-wide findings and caveats: Approximately two-week clone count variance significantly increased as total template count grew. Over around two and four weeks, about 16.4 and 19 clones changed, versus more than 1 between replicates.

No infections or other immune events were documented during collection. The method was immunoSEQ multiplex PCR; TCRdb's version includes in-frame clones alone and lacks a portion of them. This repertoire shows about 52,000 clones, 82% found once; its top ten account for around 15%. The receptor comes from a person between 18 and 75 years old in good health. The J gene is TRBJ1-2, the V gene TRBV5-6; possibly TRBD1 for D (6 bases). Input material: blood. This CDR3 reads CASNQDRSYGYTF. The DNA of the CDR3 is TGTGCCAGCAACCAGGACAGAAGCTATGGCTACACCTTC.